This T cell receptor beta chain was captured in a study of CD4 T cells in relation to SARS-CoV-2 and coronaviruses. Study-level findings and limits: According to naive versus memory sequencing, detected responses are memory recall, not newly primed. Crossreactive clones expanded significantly less to SARS-CoV-2 than monoreactive clones. Samples before the pandemic and after infection were not matched within any donor.

Naive and memory CD4+ T cell DNA was deep-sequenced without culture. TCRdb keeps only in-frame clones here, not all; method: immunoSEQ multiplex PCR. In the table there are tens of thousands of clones, about 90% of which are singletons. The CDR3 contains 17 residues. CDR1 is SNHLY, CDR2 FYNNEI, per germline. Germline trimming cut 3 bases from V and 4 bases from J; bases unmatched to any gene: 11. Concerning this clone: No antigen is known for it.

V and J are TRBV2 and TRBJ2-3; 9 bases fit TRBD2. The source material was naive CD4+ T cells from PBMCs. Subset indicated: naive CD4+ T cells isolated by negative enrichment. The clonotype comes from an adult with COVID-19. CDR3 loop: CASSDPWVAGASDTQYF. The CDR3 DNA follows: TGTGCCAGCAGTGACCCCTGGGTAGCGGGAGCGTCAGATACGCAGTATTTT.